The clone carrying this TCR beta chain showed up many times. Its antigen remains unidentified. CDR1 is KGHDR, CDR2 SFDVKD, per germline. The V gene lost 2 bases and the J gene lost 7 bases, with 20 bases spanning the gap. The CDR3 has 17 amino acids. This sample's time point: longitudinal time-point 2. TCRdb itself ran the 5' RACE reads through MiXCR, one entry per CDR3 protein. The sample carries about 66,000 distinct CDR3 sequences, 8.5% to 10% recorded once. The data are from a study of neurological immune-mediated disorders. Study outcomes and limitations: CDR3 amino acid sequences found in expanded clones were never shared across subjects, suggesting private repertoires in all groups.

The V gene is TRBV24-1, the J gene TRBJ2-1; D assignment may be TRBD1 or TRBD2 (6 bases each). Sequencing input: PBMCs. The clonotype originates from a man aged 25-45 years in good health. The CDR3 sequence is CATSDWAIGGGRNEQFF. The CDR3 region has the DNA TGTGCCACCAGTGATTGGGCGATAGGAGGGGGGAGGAATGAGCAGTTCTTC.